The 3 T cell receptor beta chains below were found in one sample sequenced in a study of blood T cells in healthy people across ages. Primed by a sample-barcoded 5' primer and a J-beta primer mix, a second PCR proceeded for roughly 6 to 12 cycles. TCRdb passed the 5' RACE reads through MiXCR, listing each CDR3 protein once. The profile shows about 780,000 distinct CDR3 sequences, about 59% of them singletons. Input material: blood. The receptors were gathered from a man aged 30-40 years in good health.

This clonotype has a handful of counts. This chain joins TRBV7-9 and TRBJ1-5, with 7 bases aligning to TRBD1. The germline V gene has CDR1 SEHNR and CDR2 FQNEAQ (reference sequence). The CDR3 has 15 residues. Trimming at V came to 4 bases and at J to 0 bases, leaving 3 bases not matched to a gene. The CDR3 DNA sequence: TGTGCCAGCAGCTCGACAGGGTATAGCAATCAGCCCCAGCATTTT. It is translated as CASSSTGYSNQPQHF.

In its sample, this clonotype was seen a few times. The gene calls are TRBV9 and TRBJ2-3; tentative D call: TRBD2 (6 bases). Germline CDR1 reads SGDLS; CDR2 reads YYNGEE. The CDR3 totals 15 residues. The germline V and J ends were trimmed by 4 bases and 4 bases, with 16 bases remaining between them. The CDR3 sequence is CASSFGGRQADTQYF. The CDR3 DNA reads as TGTGCCAGCAGCTTCGGAGGGCGGCAGGCAGATACGCAGTATTTT.

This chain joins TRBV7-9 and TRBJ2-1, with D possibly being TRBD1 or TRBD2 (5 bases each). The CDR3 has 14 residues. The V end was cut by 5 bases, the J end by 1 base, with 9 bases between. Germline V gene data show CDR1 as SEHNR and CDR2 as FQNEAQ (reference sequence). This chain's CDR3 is CASSREGSYNEQFF. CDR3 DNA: TGTGCCAGCAGCCGAGAGGGGTCCTACAATGAGCAGTTCTTC. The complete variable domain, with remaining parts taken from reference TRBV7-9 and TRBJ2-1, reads DTGVSQNPRHKITKRGQNVTFRCDPISEHNRLYWYRQTLGQGPEFLTYFQNEAQLEKSRLLSDRFSAERPKGSFSTLEIQRTEQGDSAMYLCASSREGSYNEQFFGPGTRLTVL.